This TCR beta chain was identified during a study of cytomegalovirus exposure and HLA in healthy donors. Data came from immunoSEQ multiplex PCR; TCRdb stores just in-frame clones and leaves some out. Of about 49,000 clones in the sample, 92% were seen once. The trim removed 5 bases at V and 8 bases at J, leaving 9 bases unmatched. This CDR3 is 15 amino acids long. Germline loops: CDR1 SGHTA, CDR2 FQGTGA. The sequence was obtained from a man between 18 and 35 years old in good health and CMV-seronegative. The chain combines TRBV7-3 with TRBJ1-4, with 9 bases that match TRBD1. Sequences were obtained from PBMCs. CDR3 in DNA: TGTGCCAGCAGCATCCGGACAGGGGCAGGAGAAAAACTGTTTTTT. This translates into CASSIRTGAGEKLFF.